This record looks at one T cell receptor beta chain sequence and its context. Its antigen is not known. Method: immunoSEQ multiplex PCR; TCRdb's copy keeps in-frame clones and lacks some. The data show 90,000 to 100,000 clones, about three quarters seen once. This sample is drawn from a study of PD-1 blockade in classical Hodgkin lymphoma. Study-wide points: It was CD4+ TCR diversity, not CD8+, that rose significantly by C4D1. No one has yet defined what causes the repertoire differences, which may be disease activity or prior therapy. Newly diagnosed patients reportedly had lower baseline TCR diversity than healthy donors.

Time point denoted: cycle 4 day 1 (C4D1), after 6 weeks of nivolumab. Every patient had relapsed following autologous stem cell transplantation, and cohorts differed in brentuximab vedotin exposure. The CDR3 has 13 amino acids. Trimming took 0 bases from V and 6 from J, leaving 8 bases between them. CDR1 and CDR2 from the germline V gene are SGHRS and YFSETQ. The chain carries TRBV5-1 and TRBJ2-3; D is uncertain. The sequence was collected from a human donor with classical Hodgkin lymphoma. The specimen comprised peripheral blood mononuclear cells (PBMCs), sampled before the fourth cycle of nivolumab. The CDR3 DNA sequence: TGCGCCAGCAGCTTGGAGTCCTCCGATACGCAGTATTTT. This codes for CASSLESSDTQYF.